This TCR beta chain derives from a study of shared clonotypes between healthy human individuals. The assay was immunoSEQ multiplex PCR, and TCRdb's table has in-frame clones only and misses some. Of 2 million to 2.5 million clones listed, 90% to 96% are singletons. V was trimmed by 4 bases and J by 2 bases, leaving 18 bases between them. Germline-derived CDR1 and CDR2 are SGHNT and YYREEE (reference sequence). The CDR3 has 16 amino acids. V and J are TRBV5-4 and TRBJ1-2; D unclear. Sequenced material: naive CD4+ T cells sorted from blood. Subset denoted: CD45RA+ positively selected. The receptor's source is a man aged 18 to 29 in good health. The CDR3 coding sequence is TGTGCCAGCAGCGAAACACTGACCGGTGGAAACTATGGCTACACCTTC. Amino acid sequence: CASSETLTGGNYGYTF.